Shown below are 27 T cell receptor beta chains from a single sample sequenced in a study of blood T cell repertoires in COVID-19. Assay used: immunoSEQ multiplex PCR; TCRdb lists only in-frame clones, some missing. The sample holds some 150,000 clones; around 89% are singletons and the top ten take around 2.9%. The sample taken for sequencing was peripheral blood. The receptors come from a man aged 55 to 70 with active or convalescent COVID-19.

V gene TRBV18 combines with J gene TRBJ2-1, with TRBD2 matching over 15 bases. Germline V gene data show CDR1 as KGHSH and CDR2 as LQKENI. This CDR3 comprises 17 residues. With 3 bases clipped from V and 10 bases from J, the junction kept 10 bases outside the gene matches. CDR3 loop: CASSPSGLAGGSVEQFF. Written as DNA, the CDR3 is TGTGCCAGCTCACCCTCTGGACTAGCGGGGGGGTCAGTGGAGCAGTTCTTC.

This rearrangement joins TRBV7-9 to TRBJ2-5; the D is unclear. Germline CDR1 and CDR2: SEHNR and FQNEAQ (reference sequence). The length of the CDR3 is 15 residues. Deletions cut 1 base from V and 2 bases from J, with 11 bases between. As DNA, the CDR3 is TGTGCCAGCAGCTTAGAGGAGTATTGGCAAGAGACCCAGTACTTC. Encoded protein: CASSLEEYWQETQYF. Variable domain in full (rest from reference TRBV7-9 and TRBJ2-5): DTGVSQNPRHKITKRGQNVTFRCDPISEHNRLYWYRQTLGQGPEFLTYFQNEAQLEKSRLLSDRFSAERPKGSFSTLEIQRTEQGDSAMYLCASSLEEYWQETQYFGPGTRLLVL.

The V call is TRBV10-3, the J call TRBJ2-2, with 10 nucleotides matching TRBD2. This CDR3 contains 14 residues. Germline V gene data show CDR1 as ENHRY and CDR2 as SYGVKD. V lost 11 bases, J lost 4 bases, and 7 bases stayed unmatched. In DNA, the CDR3 is TGTGCCTCCCGTGCTAGCGGGGGCACCGGGGAGCTGTTTTTT. Translating gives CASRASGGTGELFF.

This chain links TRBV18 with TRBJ2-1; 11 bases line up with TRBD2. In germline, CDR1 is KGHSH, CDR2 LQKENI. V shed 6 bases, J shed 6 bases, and the junction held 4 bases outside the gene matches. CDR3 length: 14 amino acids. CDR3 nucleotide sequence: TGTGCCAGCTCCCTAGGGACTAGCGGCAATGAGCAGTTCTTC. Translation gives CASSLGTSGNEQFF.

The chain employs TRBV28 and TRBJ2-7; D is possibly TRBD2 (6 bases). Germline CDR1 reads MDHEN; CDR2 reads SYDVKM. Trimming pared 3 bases from V and 2 bases from J, leaving 14 bases between. The CDR3 loop spans 15 amino acids. The chain's CDR3 is CASSFTGLQTYEQYF. The CDR3 bases are TGTGCCAGCAGTTTTACGGGACTCCAGACCTACGAGCAGTACTTC.

V gene TRBV3-1 (or the pseudogene TRBV3-2) combines with J gene TRBJ1-6, with D uncertain. CDR1 LGHDT and CDR2 YNNKEL come from the germline V gene (reference sequence). V was pared by 1 base and J by 4 bases, with 11 bases between. The CDR3 is 16 residues long. The CDR3 region is CASSQGSNSYNSPLHF. The CDR3, as DNA: TGTGCCAGCAGCCAAGGCTCCAACTCTTATAATTCACCCCTCCACTTT.

The chain is built from TRBV18 and TRBJ2-6; 9 bases are shared with TRBD2. Germline values: CDR1 KGHSH, CDR2 LQKENI. The CDR3 runs to 17 residues. The J segment lost 0 bases and the V segment lost 6 bases, leaving 6 bases of the junction unmatched. DNA for the CDR3: TGTGCCAGCTCCGCGACTAGCGGATCCTCTGGGGCCAACGTCCTGACTTTC. Translated: CASSATSGSSGANVLTF. Combining the CDR3 with reference TRBV18 and TRBJ2-6 gives the whole variable domain NAGVMQNPRHLVRRRGQEARLRCSPMKGHSHVYWYRQLPEEGLKFMVYLQKENIIDESGMPKERFSAEFPKEGPSILRIQQVVRGDSAAYFCASSATSGSSGANVLTFGAGSRLTVL.

The CDR3 protein is CASPPESRTDTQYF. DNA for the CDR3: TGTGCCAGCCCTCCGGAGTCCCGAACAGATACGCAGTATTTT. The V call is TRBV7-9, the J call TRBJ2-3, with no clear D. The CDR3 consists of 14 residues. The V end lost 8 bases, the J end lost 3 bases, and 15 bases lay between the germline ends. In germline, CDR1 is SEHNR, CDR2 FQNEAQ (reference sequence).

The V call is TRBV30, the J call TRBJ1-2; 9 nucleotides align to TRBD1. V lost 1 base and J lost 8; bases outside the gene matches: 5. The CDR3 is 13 residues long. Germline V CDR1 and CDR2: GTSNPN, SVGIG (reference sequence). In DNA form, the CDR3 reads TGTGCCTGGAGTGCTAGACAGGGGGGAGGCTACACCTTC. Amino acids: CAWSARQGGGYTF. Supplemented by reference TRBV30 and TRBJ1-2, the full variable domain reads SQTIHQWPATLVQPVGSPLSLECTVEGTSNPNLYWYRQAAGRGLQLLFYSVGIGQISSEVPQNLSASRPQDRQFILSSKKLLLSDSGFYLCAWSARQGGGYTFGSGTRLTVV.

This chain connects TRBV6-5 to TRBJ1-2; D gene ambiguous. The CDR3 contains 13 residues. Germline values: CDR1 MNHEY, CDR2 SVGAGI. V was trimmed by 7 bases and J by 6 bases, leaving 15 bases between them. The CDR3 sequence: CASTIREVHGYTF. CDR3 sequence (DNA): TGTGCCAGCACCATTAGGGAGGTCCATGGCTACACCTTC.

The chain joins TRBV28 to TRBJ2-7, with D perhaps matching TRBD1 (6 bases). Per the germline V gene, CDR1 is MDHEN and CDR2 is SYDVKM. This CDR3 contains 13 residues. V was trimmed by 6 bases and J by 3 bases, leaving 12 bases between them. CDR3 bases: TGTGCCAGCAGCCCGGGACAAAACTACGAGCAGTACTTC. Translating gives CASSPGQNYEQYF.

The V and J genes are TRBV3-1 (or the pseudogene TRBV3-2) and TRBJ2-1; TRBD2 agrees at 10 bases. The length of the CDR3 is 19 residues. Losses at the gene ends were 1 base for V and 7 bases for J; bases not matched to a gene: 16. Germline CDR1 and CDR2: LGHDT and YNNKEL (reference sequence). This chain's CDR3 is CASSQAWILAGGRFNEQFF. The CDR3 DNA is TGTGCCAGCAGCCAAGCCTGGATCTTAGCGGGGGGCAGGTTTAATGAGCAGTTCTTC.

This clone was seen a single time. The chain couples TRBV2 to TRBJ1-5; D call uncertain. With 3 bases removed from V and 2 bases from J, the gap between germline ends came to 5 bases. This CDR3 comprises 13 residues. Per the germline V gene, CDR1 is SNHLY and CDR2 is FYNNEI. The CDR3 DNA is TGTGCCAGCAGTGAGGTAGGCAATCAGCCCCAGCATTTT. Translated, it gives CASSEVGNQPQHF.

The genes are TRBV30 and TRBJ1-2; D perhaps matches TRBD1 (6 bases). V was shortened by 0 bases and J by 11 bases, with 10 bases between the two germline ends. The CDR3 runs 11 residues. CDR1 is GTSNPN and CDR2 is SVGIG in the germline V gene (reference sequence). CDR3 in amino acids: CAWSVAGDYTF. CDR3 nucleotide sequence: TGTGCCTGGAGTGTAGCAGGGGATTACACCTTC. The entire variable domain, with the rest obtained from reference TRBV30 and TRBJ1-2, is as follows: SQTIHQWPATLVQPVGSPLSLECTVEGTSNPNLYWYRQAAGRGLQLLFYSVGIGQISSEVPQNLSASRPQDRQFILSSKKLLLSDSGFYLCAWSVAGDYTFGSGTRLTVV.

The V gene is TRBV4-1, the J gene TRBJ1-3; D not resolved. V lost 2 bases, J lost 4 bases, and 9 bases lay in between. The CDR3 is 14 amino acids. Germline values: CDR1 MGHRA, CDR2 YSYEKL. CDR3 sequence (DNA): TGCGCCAGCAGCCAAAATAGATTGGGAAACACCATATATTTT. It yields the protein CASSQNRLGNTIYF.

V usage is TRBV30 and J usage is TRBJ2-7, with TRBD1 matching 11 bases. CDR3 length equals 13 residues. V lost 2 bases to trimming and J lost 6 bases; unmatched junction nucleotides: 3. Germline V lookup: CDR1 GTSNPN, CDR2 SVGIG (reference sequence). In DNA form, the CDR3 reads TGTGCCTGGAGTAGGGACAGGGGGTCCGAGCAGTACTTC. This codes for CAWSRDRGSEQYF.

This rearrangement joins TRBV28 to TRBJ2-7, with 7 bases identical to TRBD2. V lost 4 bases to trimming and J lost 4 bases; unmatched junction nucleotides: 7. CDR1 and CDR2 from the germline V gene are MDHEN and SYDVKM. CDR3 length: 14 residues. CDR3 loop: CASSSPLAAYEQYF. DNA for the CDR3: TGTGCCAGCAGTTCCCCTCTAGCGGCTTACGAGCAGTACTTC.

The chain recombines TRBV4-2 with TRBJ1-1; D is unclear. V was cut by 2 bases and J by 0 bases, with 7 bases left in between. Germline V gene sequence: CDR1 LGHNA, CDR2 YNFKEQ. The length of the CDR3 is 14 residues. In nucleotides, the CDR3 is TGTGCCAGCAGCCAACGAGGGATGAACACTGAAGCTTTCTTT. Amino acids: CASSQRGMNTEAFF.

This clone was counted once. The chain uses TRBV19 and TRBJ2-4; tentatively, D is TRBD1 (5 bases). The germline V gene encodes CDR1 LNHDA and CDR2 SQIVND (reference sequence). This CDR3 is 15 amino acids long. Trimming cost V 5 bases and J 0 bases, with 11 bases left between them. DNA of the CDR3: TGTGCCAGTAGTGGGGCGCAACTAGCCAAAAACATTCAGTACTTC. It yields the protein CASSGAQLAKNIQYF.

The rearrangement joins TRBV7-9 to TRBJ1-2; 7 bases are a match to TRBD1. J lost 11 bases, V lost 1 base, and 10 bases had no gene match. Germline V CDR1 and CDR2: SEHNR, FQNEAQ (reference sequence). The CDR3 length is 14 residues. The CDR3: CASSLGDGDSRYTF. The CDR3 DNA reads as TGTGCCAGCAGCTTAGGGGATGGGGACAGCCGGTACACCTTC.

This clone was seen once. CDR3 amino acids: CSVGQNYGYTF. CDR3 DNA: TGCAGCGTTGGGCAAAACTATGGCTACACCTTC. The chain recombines TRBV29-1 with TRBJ1-2; D remains unclear. The CDR3 length is 11 residues. Germline loops: CDR1 SQVTM, CDR2 ANQGSEA. Deletions cut 4 bases from V and 2 bases from J, with 5 bases between.

This sequence joins TRBV18 and TRBJ1-2; 9 nucleotides align to TRBD1. V shed 6 bases, J shed 7 bases, and the junction held 12 bases outside the gene matches. The CDR3 spans 15 residues. Germline V CDR1 and CDR2: KGHSH, LQKENI. CDR3 region: CASSYEGQGRGGYTF. DNA of the CDR3: TGTGCCAGCTCCTACGAGGGACAGGGTCGAGGTGGCTACACCTTC.

For this clone: The sample has other DNA sequences that encode this CDR3 too. CDR3 in DNA: TGTGCCAGCTCACCACTTACAGGGTTGAACACTGAAGCTTTCTTT. Translating it yields CASSPLTGLNTEAFF. The chain couples TRBV18 to TRBJ1-1; possibly TRBD1 for D (6 bases). The CDR3 covers 15 residues. Trimming pared 1 base from V and 0 bases from J, leaving 9 bases between. Germline V gives CDR1 KGHSH, CDR2 LQKENI.

The V gene is TRBV7-8, the J gene TRBJ1-2; no firm D call. CDR1 is SGHVS and CDR2 is FQNEAQ in the germline V gene. V was pared by 0 bases and J by 0 bases, with 11 bases between. The CDR3 covers 16 residues. CDR3 bases: TGTGCCAGCAGCTTAGCGGTACAAGTGACTAACTATGGCTACACCTTC. It specifies CASSLAVQVTNYGYTF.

This chain joins TRBV27 and TRBJ2-4; TRBD1 matches 8 bases. CDR3 size: 18 residues. The junction had 13 bases not matched to a gene; V was cut back by 5 bases and J by 1 base. Germline lookup yields CDR1 MNHEY and CDR2 SMNVEV (reference sequence). The CDR3 DNA reads as TGTGCCAGCAGTCCCTTCCCGAACAGGGGGATGGCCAAAAACATTCAGTACTTC. This sequence encodes CASSPFPNRGMAKNIQYF.

For this clone: The CDR3 carries no conserved terminal phenylalanine or tryptophan, so it likely arises from a read error. The DNA is omitted, as the CDR3 cannot be located on it reliably, and the CDR3 follows TCRdb's listing. The CDR3: CASSESKLGQLSY. The chain combines TRBV10-2 with TRBJ1-2; TRBD1, the table's D call, lacks a check against the DNA. Germline V CDR1 and CDR2: WSHSY, SAAADI. Both ends counted, the CDR3 spans 13 residues.

This clone was recorded once. The V and J genes are TRBV23-1 and TRBJ2-3; possibly TRBD1 for D (5 bases). TRBV23-1 is recorded as an ORF, its role being uncertain. This CDR3 is 15 amino acids long. CDR3 loop: CDTQDTQFRTDTQYF. In DNA form, the CDR3 reads TGCGACACACAGGACACGCAATTCCGCACAGATACGCAGTATTTT.